This TCR beta chain was recovered during a study of cytomegalovirus exposure and HLA in healthy donors. The CDR3 is 15 amino acids. Trimming stripped 6 bases from V and 0 bases from J, with 12 bases between. Germline V gene data show CDR1 as SGHTA and CDR2 as FQGNSA. Study results and caveats: Most TCR sequences showed up rarely, but some public TCRs showed up in many donors. Among CMV-associated TCR beta chains, most appeared HLA-restricted in a later analysis. Among immune exposure information, only CMV serostatus was available.

This clone has just one count. Its antigen is currently unknown. PCR employed 60 Vbeta and 13 Jbeta primers. Using immunoSEQ multiplex PCR, the repertoire was profiled, and TCRdb retains in-frame clones only, with some absent. Here the sample spans around 160,000 clones, 65% to 80% being singletons. The genes are TRBV7-2 and TRBJ2-1; no clear D. Sequenced material: PBMCs. This TCR came from a man aged 18-30 years in good health and CMV-seropositive. For the CDR3, the DNA is TGTGCCAGCAGATACGGGTTTAGCTCCTACAATGAGCAGTTCTTC. This gives the protein CASRYGFSSYNEQFF.